One sample yielded the 30 T cell receptor beta chains listed below, sequenced in a study of T cells in women clearing cervical HPV infection. TCRdb's table, derived via immunoSEQ multiplex PCR, lists solely in-frame clones and lacks some. Here the sample table reports some 39,000 clones. Sequencing input: blood buffy coat. The receptors stem from a woman aged 18 to 75 with a cervical HPV16 infection that either progressed to CIN3+ or cleared (not recorded which).

Comments on this clone: Read data end 3 residues before the CDR3 end; the end is taken from the germline J gene. The chain recombines TRBV18 with TRBJ2-2, with TRBD1 matching over 9 bases. Germline CDR1 KGHSH, CDR2 LQKENI. There are 14 residues in the CDR3. CDR3 region: CASSRTGEDEKLFF. CDR3 DNA (partial): TGTGCCAGCTCCAGGACAGGGGAGGATGAAAAG.

With regard to this clone: The sequenced fragment ends 3 residues before the CDR3 boundary, so the rest is inferred from the germline J gene. The V call is TRBV6-1, the J call TRBJ2-3; 8 nucleotides match TRBD1. This CDR3 is built from 19 residues. The germline CDR1 and CDR2 sequences are MNHNS and SASEGT. CDR3 DNA, as far as it was read: TGTGCCAGCAGTGAAATTCCATCAGGGGGCTATGTTAGCGGTCAGCCG. Amino acids: CASSEIPSGGYVSGQP. The whole CDR3 sequence reads CASSEIPSGGYVSGQPQYF.

On this clone itself: The read halts 3 residues ahead of the CDR3 end, with the missing end drawn from the germline J gene. The rearrangement joins TRBV5-1 to TRBJ2-3; possible D gene TRBD2, 5 bases. The V end was cut by 4 bases, the J end by 0 bases, with 9 bases between. The CDR3 is made up of 14 amino acids. The germline gives CDR1 SGHRS, CDR2 YFSETQ. The CDR3 sequence: CASSRRLSTDTQYF. Incomplete CDR3 DNA: TGCGCCAGCAGCCGTAGACTAAGCACAGATACG.

As to this clone: The sequenced fragment ends 3 residues before the CDR3 boundary, so the rest is inferred from the germline J gene. The chain is built from TRBV29-1 and TRBJ2-3; TRBD2 matches at 7 bases. Trimming took 5 bases from V and 4 from J; bases not matched to a gene: 9. The CDR3 covers 14 residues. CDR1 and CDR2 from the germline V gene are SQVTM and ANQGSEA. CDR3 DNA, as far as it was read: TGCAGCGTTATCGGCGGGAGCCCGGCAGATACG. It translates to CSVIGGSPADT. The complete CDR3 sequence is CSVIGGSPADTQYF.

Concerning this clone itself: The sequence runs out 3 residues before the end of the CDR3; the remainder is reconstructed from the germline J gene. This chain uses TRBV20-1 with TRBJ2-7, with D perhaps matching TRBD2 (7 bases). Germline CDR1 is DFQATT and CDR2 is SNEGSKA (reference sequence). There are 13 residues in the CDR3. The V gene lost 7 bases and the J gene lost 5 bases, with 18 bases spanning the gap. The CDR3 loop reads CSVPGGLGDEQYF. The covered CDR3 bases are TGCAGTGTCCCGGGGGGCCTAGGGGACGAG.

On this clone: The CDR3 end lies 3 residues beyond the end of the read and is filled in from the germline J gene. The J gene is TRBJ2-7, the V gene TRBV12-3 or TRBV12-4; TRBD1 agrees at 11 bases. The CDR3 consists of 14 residues. After removal of 6 bases from V and 1 base from J, the junction contained 2 bases not matched to a gene. The CDR3: CASRGTGGSYEQYF. The sequenced part of the CDR3 DNA is TGTGCCAGCAGGGGGACAGGGGGTTCCTACGAG.

Details on this clone: The read is 3 residues too short to cover the CDR3 end, so that end is filled in from the germline J gene. The rearrangement links TRBV7-9 to TRBJ1-1; TRBD1 is a possible D gene (5 bases). This CDR3 comprises 15 residues. Germline lookup yields CDR1 SEHNR and CDR2 FQNEAQ (reference sequence). Trimming took 0 bases from V and 1 from J, leaving 9 bases between them. CDR3 sequence reads: CASSLAVRANTEAFF. The CDR3 bases that were read are TGTGCCAGCAGCTTAGCGGTCAGGGCGAACACTGAA.

A word on this clone: The observed sequence ends 3 residues before the CDR3 terminus, with the missing tail filled in from the germline J gene. The V and J genes are TRBV5-5 and TRBJ2-3; TRBD2 aligns across 8 bases. The germline V gene has CDR1 SGHKS and CDR2 YYEKEE (reference sequence). The CDR3 covers 14 residues. CDR3 protein: CASSLTSGQETQYF. The covered CDR3 bases are TGTGCCAGCAGCCTCACTAGCGGCCAAGAGACG.

Of note for this clone: The CDR3 goes on 3 residues after the read ends, and that part is filled in from the germline J gene. The rearrangement links TRBV2 to TRBJ2-1; 9 bases are a match to TRBD2. From germline, CDR1 is SNHLY and CDR2 FYNNEI. The CDR3 length is 12 residues. Trimming took 8 bases from V and 9 from J; bases not matched to a gene: 5. The covered CDR3 bases are TGTGCCAGCGGGCCGCGGGAGGGTGAG. Protein product: CASGPREGE. The entire CDR3 is CASGPREGEQFF.

Worth noting for this clone: The CDR3 extends 3 residues past the end of the read, so its final part is completed from the germline J gene. The V and J genes are TRBV11-2 and TRBJ1-3; TRBD1 matches at 8 bases. V gave up 4 bases and J gave up 4 bases; unmatched junction bases: 6. The CDR3 is 15 residues long. Germline-derived CDR1 and CDR2 are SGHAT and FQNNGV. Partial CDR3 DNA: TGTGCCAGCAGCTACATGACAGGGGTAGGAAACACC. Its protein is CASSYMTGVGNT. The CDR3, in full, reads CASSYMTGVGNTIYF.

The covered CDR3 bases are TGTGCCAGCAGTTTCCGGACAGGGAGGGGCACAGATACG. Translation gives CASSFRTGRGTDT. The CDR3 in full is CASSFRTGRGTDTQYF. The chain carries TRBV28 and TRBJ2-3, with D tentatively TRBD1 (8 bases). Read coverage stops 3 residues before the CDR3 terminus; the germline J gene supplies the remainder. Trimming removed 3 bases from V and 1 base from J, with 14 bases in between. This CDR3 is 16 amino acids long. Germline V gene data show CDR1 as MDHEN and CDR2 as SYDVKM.

With respect to this clone: Coverage ceases 3 residues before the CDR3 finishes, and the germline J gene fills in the end. The chain carries TRBV10-3 and TRBJ1-4; 8 nucleotides match TRBD1. Unmatched junction bases numbered 4, after V lost 6 bases and J lost 7 bases. This CDR3 region has 13 residues. Per the germline V gene, CDR1 is ENHRY and CDR2 is SYGVKD. The sequenced CDR3 bases are TGTGCCATCAGACAGGGGGATTCTGAAAAA. Its translation is CAIRQGDSEK. The whole CDR3 protein reads CAIRQGDSEKLFF.

CDR3 region: CASSPDSYNDYTF. The sequenced CDR3 bases are TGTGCCAGCTCACCAGACAGTTACAATGAC. The rearrangement uses TRBV18 and TRBJ1-2; possible D gene TRBD1, 5 bases. The CDR3 extends 3 residues past the end of the read, so its final part is completed from the germline J gene. This CDR3 is built from 13 residues. Germline values: CDR1 KGHSH, CDR2 LQKENI.

A word on this clone: The read falls 3 residues short of the CDR3 end, and the missing part is taken from the germline J gene. The J gene is TRBJ2-7, the V gene TRBV30, with a tentative D call TRBD2 (5 bases). This CDR3 has 14 residues. CDR1 is GTSNPN, CDR2 SVGIG, per germline (reference sequence). V gave up 0 bases and J gave up 2 bases, with 11 bases separating them. CDR3 sequence reads: CAWSVSGIPYEQYF. CDR3 DNA, as far as it was read: TGTGCCTGGAGTGTAAGCGGAATTCCCTACGAG.

Of note for this clone: Coverage ceases 3 residues before the CDR3 finishes, and the germline J gene fills in the end. The chain is built from TRBV14 and TRBJ2-7; 8 bases are a match to TRBD1. The V segment lost 3 bases and the J segment 2 bases; nucleotides outside the gene matches: 6. Germline CDR1 reads SGHDN; CDR2 reads FVKESK. CDR3 length equals 15 residues. The CDR3 DNA, read in part, is TGTGCCAGCAGCCAGGGCTCGACAGGGGCCTACGAG. This gives the protein CASSQGSTGAYE. In full, the CDR3 reads CASSQGSTGAYEQYF.

Note on this clone: The read ends 3 residues before the CDR3 terminus; that terminus is restored from the germline J gene. The chain recombines TRBV30 with TRBJ1-2; perhaps TRBD1 as D (5 bases). The CDR3 covers 14 residues. The germline V gene encodes CDR1 GTSNPN and CDR2 SVGIG (reference sequence). CDR3 protein: CAWAPGLAGNDYTF. CDR3 bases read: TGTGCCTGGGCACCGGGACTAGCGGGGAATGAC.

Worth noting for this clone: Read sequence stops 3 residues before the CDR3 end, and the germline J gene provides the missing end. V is TRBV7-2 and J is TRBJ1-4; D is unclear. The CDR3 length is 14 residues. Per germline, CDR1 SGHTA and CDR2 FQGNSA. The part of the CDR3 DNA that was read is TGTGCCAGCAGCTTGCTTACCTATAATTCACCA. The encoded protein is CASSLLTYNSP. The CDR3 reads in full as CASSLLTYNSPLFF.

Remarks on this clone: Coverage ceases 3 residues before the CDR3 finishes, and the germline J gene fills in the end. The J gene is TRBJ1-6, the V gene TRBV20-1; 7 nucleotides match TRBD1. CDR1 is DFQATT, CDR2 SNEGSKA, per germline (reference sequence). J lost 2 bases, V lost 6 bases, and 4 bases had no gene match. This CDR3 comprises 14 residues. CDR3: CSAARGPYNSPLHF. The covered CDR3 bases are TGCAGTGCAGCTAGGGGGCCCTATAATTCACCC.

Note on this clone: The read ends 3 residues before the CDR3 terminus; that terminus is restored from the germline J gene. The chain is built from TRBV10-3 and TRBJ1-1; 12 nucleotides match TRBD1. The V gene's germline CDR1 is ENHRY and CDR2 SYGVKD. The CDR3 contains 16 residues. J gave up 1 base and V 4 bases, and 4 bases lay outside the gene matches. The part of the CDR3 DNA that was read is TGTGCCATCAGTGCCGGGACAGGGGGCCAGAACACTGAA. It encodes CAISAGTGGQNTE. The CDR3 as a whole reads CAISAGTGGQNTEAFF.

Remarks on this clone: The CDR3 end is not reached by the read, which stops 3 residues before it; the germline J gene fills it in. The chain has TRBV6-4 and TRBJ2-2; TRBD2 matches 8 bases. Per germline, CDR1 MRHNA and CDR2 SNTAGT. This CDR3 is built from 13 residues. V was clipped by 6 bases and J by 5 bases; unmatched bases: 2. The CDR3 is CASSASGTGELFF. Partial CDR3 DNA: TGTGCCAGCAGCGCTAGCGGGACCGGGGAG.

The sequenced part of the CDR3 DNA is TGTGCCAGCAGCTCCAGTCGAACCTACGAG. Encoded protein: CASSSSRTYE. The CDR3, in full, reads CASSSSRTYEQYF. V and J are TRBV7-2 and TRBJ2-7, with D unresolved. Read sequence stops 3 residues before the CDR3 end, and the germline J gene provides the missing end. V lost 4 bases, J lost 2 bases, and 9 bases lay in between. The CDR3 length is 13 residues. Per the germline V gene, CDR1 is SGHTA and CDR2 is FQGNSA.

With respect to this clone: The read gets to within 3 residues of the CDR3 end, and the germline J gene fills in the rest. This chain joins TRBV6-1 and TRBJ1-2; D is unresolved. This CDR3 is 15 amino acids long. CDR1 is MNHNS and CDR2 is SASEGT in the germline V gene. Trimming took off 4 bases at V and 2 bases at J, with 14 bases between the two ends. The CDR3 region is CASSGNVAGNYGYTF. The part of the CDR3 DNA that was read is TGTGCCAGCAGTGGCAACGTCGCGGGGAACTATGGC.

Of note for this clone: The read terminates 3 residues ahead of where the CDR3 ends, so the germline J gene completes it. The J gene is TRBJ2-3, the V gene TRBV10-2; the match to TRBD2 covers 12 bases. From germline, CDR1 is WSHSY and CDR2 SAAADI. Germline trimming cut 5 bases from V and 6 bases from J; bases unmatched to any gene: 3. The CDR3 is 14 residues long. The CDR3 protein is CASSRLAGVDTQYF. The covered CDR3 bases are TGCGCCAGCAGTAGACTAGCGGGAGTCGATACG.

Concerning this clone: The CDR3 end is not reached by the read, which stops 3 residues before it; the germline J gene fills it in. This sequence joins TRBV6-2 or TRBV6-3 and TRBJ1-5; perhaps TRBD1 as D (6 bases). CDR1 and CDR2 from the germline V gene are MNHEY and SVGEGT. The germline V and J ends were trimmed by 4 bases and 0 bases, with 13 bases remaining between them. The CDR3 is 16 residues long. CDR3 residues: CASSSPNRDSNQPQHF. The sequenced CDR3 bases are TGTGCCAGCAGTTCCCCTAACAGGGATAGCAATCAGCCC.

Regarding this clone: The observed sequence ends 3 residues before the CDR3 terminus, with the missing tail filled in from the germline J gene. V usage is TRBV2 and J usage is TRBJ1-1; D may be TRBD1 (6 bases). The CDR3 length is 14 residues. The V gene's germline CDR1 is SNHLY and CDR2 FYNNEI. CDR3 bases read: TGTGCCAGCACCCCGGACAGAACAAACTCTGGA. Protein sequence: CASTPDRTNSG. Given in full, the CDR3 is CASTPDRTNSGAFF.

A word on this clone: The sequence runs out 3 residues before the end of the CDR3; the remainder is reconstructed from the germline J gene. This chain joins TRBV12-3 or TRBV12-4 and TRBJ2-7, with D maybe TRBD2 (7 bases). The CDR3 runs to 14 residues. V lost 1 base, J lost 3 bases, and 10 bases lay in between. Partial CDR3 DNA: TGTGCCAGCAGTTTAGGAGGGGGGGTCTACGAG. This sequence encodes CASSLGGGVYE. The CDR3 reads in full as CASSLGGGVYEQYF.

Remarks on this clone: The CDR3 goes on 3 residues after the read ends, and that part is filled in from the germline J gene. The chain has TRBV5-6 and TRBJ2-2, with 7 bases identical to TRBD2. Germline CDR1 SGHDT, CDR2 YYEEEE. The CDR3 totals 15 residues. V trimming: 3 bases; J trimming: 3 bases; junction bases outside the gene matches: 5. CDR3 sequence reads: CASSWAGDYTGELFF. The part of the CDR3 DNA that was read is TGTGCCAGCAGCTGGGCGGGAGATTACACCGGGGAG. Using reference TRBV5-6 and TRBJ2-2 for the parts outside the CDR3, the full variable domain is DAGVTQSPTHLIKTRGQQVTLRCSPKSGHDTVSWYQQALGQGPQFIFQYYEEEERQRGNFPDRFSGHQFPNYSSELNVNALLLGDSALYLCASSWAGDYTGELFFGEGSRLTVL.

A word on this clone: The CDR3 end lies 3 residues beyond the end of the read and is filled in from the germline J gene. The rearrangement links TRBV6-1 to TRBJ1-5; 9 bases align to TRBD1. CDR3 length: 16 amino acids. V gave up 4 bases and J gave up 2 bases; unmatched junction bases: 6. Per the germline V gene, CDR1 is MNHNS and CDR2 is SASEGT. Incomplete CDR3 DNA: TGTGCCAGCAGTGCCTTCACAGGGGGCCGCAATCAGCCC. It translates to CASSAFTGGRNQP. The whole CDR3 sequence is CASSAFTGGRNQPQHF.

Concerning this clone: The missing CDR3 end, 3 residues past where the read stops, is filled in from the germline J gene. This chain joins TRBV6-2 or TRBV6-3 and TRBJ2-7, with a possible D match to TRBD2 (5 bases). Trimming took 5 bases from V and 6 from J, leaving 11 bases between them. This CDR3 is built from 12 residues. Germline assignment: CDR1 MNHEY and CDR2 SVGEGT. Incomplete CDR3 DNA: TGTGCCAGCAGTGCCACTAGTCTCGAG. It specifies CASSATSLE. Given in full, the CDR3 is CASSATSLEQYF.

For this clone: The read ends 3 residues early relative to the CDR3; the germline J gene fills the gap. The chain links TRBV29-1 to TRBJ2-1; D might be TRBD2 (6 bases). The CDR3 is made up of 11 amino acids. Trimming removed 7 bases from V and 4 bases from J, with 8 bases in between. Germline V lookup: CDR1 SQVTM, CDR2 ANQGSEA. This chain's CDR3 is CSALAYNEQFF. Incomplete CDR3 DNA: TGCAGCGCTCTAGCGTACAATGAG.